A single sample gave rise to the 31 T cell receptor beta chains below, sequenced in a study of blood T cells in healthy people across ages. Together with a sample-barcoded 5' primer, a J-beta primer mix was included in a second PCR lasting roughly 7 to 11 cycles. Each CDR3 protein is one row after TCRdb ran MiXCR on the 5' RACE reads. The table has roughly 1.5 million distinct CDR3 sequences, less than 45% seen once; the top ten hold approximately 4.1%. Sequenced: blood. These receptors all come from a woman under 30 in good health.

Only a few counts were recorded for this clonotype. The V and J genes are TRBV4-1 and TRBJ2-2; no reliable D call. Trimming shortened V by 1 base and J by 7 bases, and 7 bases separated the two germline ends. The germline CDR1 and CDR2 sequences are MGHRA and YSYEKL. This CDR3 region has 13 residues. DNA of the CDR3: TGCGCCAGCAGCCAAGGGGTAGTCGGGGAGCTGTTTTTT. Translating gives CASSQGVVGELFF.

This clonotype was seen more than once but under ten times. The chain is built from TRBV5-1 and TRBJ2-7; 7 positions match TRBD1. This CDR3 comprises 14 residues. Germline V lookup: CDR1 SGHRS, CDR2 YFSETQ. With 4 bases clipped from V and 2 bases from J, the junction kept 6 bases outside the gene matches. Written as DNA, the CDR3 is TGCGCCAGCAGCAACGACAGGGTTACCTACGAGCAGTACTTC. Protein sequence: CASSNDRVTYEQYF.

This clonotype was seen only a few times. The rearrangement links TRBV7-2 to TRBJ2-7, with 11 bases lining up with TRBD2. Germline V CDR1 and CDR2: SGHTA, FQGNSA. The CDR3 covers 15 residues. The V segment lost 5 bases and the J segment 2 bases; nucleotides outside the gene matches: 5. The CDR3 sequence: CASSRTSGSAYEQYF. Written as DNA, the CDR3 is TGTGCCAGCAGCCGAACTAGCGGGAGTGCCTACGAGCAGTACTTC.

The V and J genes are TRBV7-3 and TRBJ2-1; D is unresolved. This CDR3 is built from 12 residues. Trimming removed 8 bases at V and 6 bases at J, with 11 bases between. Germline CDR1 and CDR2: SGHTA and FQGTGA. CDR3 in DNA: TGTGCCAGCGCCGCGGACCGCAATGAGCAGTTCTTC. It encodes CASAADRNEQFF.

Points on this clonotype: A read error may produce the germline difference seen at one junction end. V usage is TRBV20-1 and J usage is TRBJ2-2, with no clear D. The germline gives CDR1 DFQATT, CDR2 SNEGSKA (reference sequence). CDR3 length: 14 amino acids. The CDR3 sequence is CSARARANTGELFF. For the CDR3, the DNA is TGCAGTGCCAGAGCTAGGGCGAACACCGGGGAGCTGTTTTTT.

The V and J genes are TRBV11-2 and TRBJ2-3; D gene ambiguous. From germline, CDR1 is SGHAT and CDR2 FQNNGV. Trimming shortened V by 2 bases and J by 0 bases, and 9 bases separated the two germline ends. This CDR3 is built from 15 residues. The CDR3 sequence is CASSLQAVSTDTQYF. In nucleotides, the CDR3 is TGTGCCAGCAGCTTACAGGCAGTGAGCACAGATACGCAGTATTTT. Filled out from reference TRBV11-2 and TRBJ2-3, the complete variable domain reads EAGVAQSPRYKIIEKRQSVAFWCNPISGHATLYWYQQILGQGPKLLIQFQNNGVVDDSQLPKDRFSAERLKGVDSTLKIQPAKLEDSAVYLCASSLQAVSTDTQYFGPGTRLTVL.

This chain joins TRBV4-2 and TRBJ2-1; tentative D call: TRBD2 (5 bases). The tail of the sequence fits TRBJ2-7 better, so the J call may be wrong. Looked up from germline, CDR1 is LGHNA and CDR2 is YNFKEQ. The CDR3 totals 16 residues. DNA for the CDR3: TGTGCCAGCAGCCCCCGGGGAAGTCGGTCCTACAATGAGCAGTACTTC. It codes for CASSPRGSRSYNEQYF.

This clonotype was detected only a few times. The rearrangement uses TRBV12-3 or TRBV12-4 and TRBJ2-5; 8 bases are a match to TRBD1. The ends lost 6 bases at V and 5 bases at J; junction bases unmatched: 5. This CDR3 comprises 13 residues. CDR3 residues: CASRGQGGETQYF. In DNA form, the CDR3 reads TGTGCCAGCAGAGGACAGGGTGGGGAGACCCAGTACTTC.

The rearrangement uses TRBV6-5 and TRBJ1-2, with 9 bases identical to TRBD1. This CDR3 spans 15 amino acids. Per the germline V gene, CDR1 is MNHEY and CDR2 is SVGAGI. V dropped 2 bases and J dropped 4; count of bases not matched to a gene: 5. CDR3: CASSYEGQGGYGYTF. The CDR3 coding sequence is TGTGCCAGCAGTTACGAGGGACAGGGAGGCTATGGCTACACCTTC.

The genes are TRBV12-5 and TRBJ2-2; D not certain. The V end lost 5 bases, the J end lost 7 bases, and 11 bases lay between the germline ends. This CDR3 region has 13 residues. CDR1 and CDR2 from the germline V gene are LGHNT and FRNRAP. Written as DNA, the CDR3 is TGTGCTAGTGGTAAGGAAGCCGGCGGGGAGCTGTTTTTT. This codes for CASGKEAGGELFF.

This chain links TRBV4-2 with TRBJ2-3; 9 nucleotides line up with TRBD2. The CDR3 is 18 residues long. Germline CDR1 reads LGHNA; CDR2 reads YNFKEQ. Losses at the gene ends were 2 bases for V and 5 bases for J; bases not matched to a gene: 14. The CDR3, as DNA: TGTGCCAGCAGCCAATCGAGTGCGCGGGGGGGCCTCGGAGATACGCAGTATTTT. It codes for CASSQSSARGGLGDTQYF.

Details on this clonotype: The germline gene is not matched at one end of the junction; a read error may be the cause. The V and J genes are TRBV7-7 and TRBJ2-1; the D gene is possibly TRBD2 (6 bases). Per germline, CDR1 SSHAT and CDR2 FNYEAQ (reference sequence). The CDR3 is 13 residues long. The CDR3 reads CASSFNSGETQFF. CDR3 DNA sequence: TGTGCTAGCAGCTTTAATTCGGGGGAGACCCAGTTCTTC.

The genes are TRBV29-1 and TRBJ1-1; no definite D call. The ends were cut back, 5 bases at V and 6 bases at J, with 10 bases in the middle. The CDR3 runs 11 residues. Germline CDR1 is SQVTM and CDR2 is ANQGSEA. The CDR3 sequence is CSVSKFSEAFF. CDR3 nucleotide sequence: TGCAGCGTTTCTAAATTCTCTGAAGCTTTCTTT.

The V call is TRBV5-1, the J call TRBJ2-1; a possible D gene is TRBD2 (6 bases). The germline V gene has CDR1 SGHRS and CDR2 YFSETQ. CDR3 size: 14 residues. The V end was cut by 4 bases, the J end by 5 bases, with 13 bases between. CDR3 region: CASSRLGINNEQFF. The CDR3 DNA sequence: TGCGCCAGCAGCCGACTAGGCATTAACAATGAGCAGTTCTTC.

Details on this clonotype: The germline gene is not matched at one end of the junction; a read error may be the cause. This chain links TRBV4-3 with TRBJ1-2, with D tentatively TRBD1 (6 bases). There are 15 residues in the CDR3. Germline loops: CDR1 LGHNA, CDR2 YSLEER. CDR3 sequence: CASSQGDKVLYGCTF. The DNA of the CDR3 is TGCGCCAGCAGCCAAGGGGACAAAGTCCTTTATGGCTGCACCTTC.

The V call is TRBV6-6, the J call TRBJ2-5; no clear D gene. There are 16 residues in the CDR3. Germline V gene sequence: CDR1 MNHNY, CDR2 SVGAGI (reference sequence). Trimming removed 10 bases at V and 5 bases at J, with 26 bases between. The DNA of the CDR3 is TGTGCCACCAACGCCCCCGTTTCCACCCTCGGGGAGACCCAGTACTTC. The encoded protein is CATNAPVSTLGETQYF.

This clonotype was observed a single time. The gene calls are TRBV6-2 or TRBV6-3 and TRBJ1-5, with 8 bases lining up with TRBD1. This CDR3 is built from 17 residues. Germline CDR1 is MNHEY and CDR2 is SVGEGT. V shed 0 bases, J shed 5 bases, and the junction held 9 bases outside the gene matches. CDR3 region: CASSYSIQGGSDQPQHF. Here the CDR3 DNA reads TGTGCCAGCAGTTACTCCATACAGGGGGGAAGTGATCAGCCCCAGCATTTT.

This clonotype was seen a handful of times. In DNA form, the CDR3 reads TGCGCCAGCAGCCAAAGGAAGCGGGGGGGTTGGGATACGCAGTATTTT. Its translation: CASSQRKRGGWDTQYF. The chain couples TRBV4-1 to TRBJ2-3; 10 nucleotides match TRBD2. V shed 2 bases and J 6 bases; nucleotides not matched to a gene: 8. The CDR3 consists of 16 residues. The germline gives CDR1 MGHRA, CDR2 YSYEKL.

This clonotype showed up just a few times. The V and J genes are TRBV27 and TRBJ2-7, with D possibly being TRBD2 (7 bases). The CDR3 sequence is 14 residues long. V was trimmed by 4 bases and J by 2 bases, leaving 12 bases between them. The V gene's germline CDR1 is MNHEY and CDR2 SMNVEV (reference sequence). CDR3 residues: CASSSRGGPYEQYF. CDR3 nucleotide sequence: TGTGCCAGCAGTTCCAGGGGAGGGCCCTACGAGCAGTACTTC.

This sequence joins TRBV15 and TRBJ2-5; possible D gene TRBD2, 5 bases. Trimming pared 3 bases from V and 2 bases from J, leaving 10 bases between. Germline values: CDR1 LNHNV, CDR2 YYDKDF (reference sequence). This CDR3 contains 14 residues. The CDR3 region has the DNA TGTGCCACCAGCAGGACTATGGCTCAAGAGACCCAGTACTTC. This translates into CATSRTMAQETQYF. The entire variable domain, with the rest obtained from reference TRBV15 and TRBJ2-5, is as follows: DAMVIQNPRYQVTQFGKPVTLSCSQTLNHNVMYWYQQKSSQAPKLLFHYYDKDFNNEADTPDNFQSRRPNTSFCFLDIRSPGLGDTAMYLCATSRTMAQETQYFGPGTRLLVL.

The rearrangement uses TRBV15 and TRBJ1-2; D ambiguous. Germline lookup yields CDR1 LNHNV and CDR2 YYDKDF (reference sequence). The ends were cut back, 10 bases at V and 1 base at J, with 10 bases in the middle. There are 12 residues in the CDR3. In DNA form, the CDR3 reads TGTGCCAGCGGATGGGTTAACTATGGCTACACCTTC. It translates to CASGWVNYGYTF.

The CDR3, as DNA: TGTGCCAGCAGAAAAGACTTCACAAGGACCTATGGCTACACCTTC. It yields the protein CASRKDFTRTYGYTF. The rearrangement links TRBV2 to TRBJ1-2; D is uncertain. V was cut by 6 bases and J by 4 bases, with 18 bases left in between. The length of the CDR3 is 15 residues. Germline loops: CDR1 SNHLY, CDR2 FYNNEI. The whole variable domain, filled in from reference TRBV2 and TRBJ1-2, reads EPEVTQTPSHQVTQMGQEVILRCVPISNHLYFYWYRQILGQKVEFLVSFYNNEISEKSEIFDDQFSVERPDGSNFTLKIRSTKLEDSAMYFCASRKDFTRTYGYTFGSGTRLTVV.

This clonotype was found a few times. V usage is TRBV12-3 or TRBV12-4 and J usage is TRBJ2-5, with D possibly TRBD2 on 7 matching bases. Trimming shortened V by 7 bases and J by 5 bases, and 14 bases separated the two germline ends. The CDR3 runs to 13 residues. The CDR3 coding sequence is TGTGCCAGCATGGGGGGGCCTGCGGAGACCCAGTACTTC. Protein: CASMGGPAETQYF.

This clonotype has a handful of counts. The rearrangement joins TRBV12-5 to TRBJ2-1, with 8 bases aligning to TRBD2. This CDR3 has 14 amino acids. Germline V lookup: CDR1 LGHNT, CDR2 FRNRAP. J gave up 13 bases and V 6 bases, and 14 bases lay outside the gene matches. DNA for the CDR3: TGTGCTAGTGGGAAATGGAGCGGGGGTTCGGCCCAGTTCTTC. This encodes CASGKWSGGSAQFF.

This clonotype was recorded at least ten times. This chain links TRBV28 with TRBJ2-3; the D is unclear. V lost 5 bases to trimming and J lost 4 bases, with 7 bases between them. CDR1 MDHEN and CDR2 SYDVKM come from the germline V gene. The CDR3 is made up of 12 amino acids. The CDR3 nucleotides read TGTGCCAGCAGTCGCCTGGCAGATACGCAGTATTTT. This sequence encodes CASSRLADTQYF. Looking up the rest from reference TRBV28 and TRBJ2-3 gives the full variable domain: DVKVTQSSRYLVKRTGEKVFLECVQDMDHENMFWYRQDPGLGLRLIYFSYDVKMKEKGDIPEGYSVSREKKERFSLILESASTNQTSMYLCASSRLADTQYFGPGTRLTVL.

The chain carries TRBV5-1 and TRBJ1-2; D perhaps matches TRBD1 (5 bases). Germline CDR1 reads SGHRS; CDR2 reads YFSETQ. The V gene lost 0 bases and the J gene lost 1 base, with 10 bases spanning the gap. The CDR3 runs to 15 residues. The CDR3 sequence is CASSLEGHNNYGYTF. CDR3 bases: TGCGCCAGCAGCTTGGAAGGACACAATAACTATGGCTACACCTTC.

The CDR3 region has the DNA TGTGCCAGCAGCCAAAAAACGCAGAGCTCCTACAATGAGCAGTTCTTC. Amino acid sequence: CASSQKTQSSYNEQFF. The chain couples TRBV7-3 to TRBJ2-1; D uncertain. From germline, CDR1 is SGHTA and CDR2 FQGTGA. This CDR3 has 16 amino acids. Trimming removed 5 bases from V and 0 bases from J, with 14 bases in between.

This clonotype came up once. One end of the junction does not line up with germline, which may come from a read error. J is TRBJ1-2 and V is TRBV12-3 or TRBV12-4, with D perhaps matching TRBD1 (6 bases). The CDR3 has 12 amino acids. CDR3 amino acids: CASGLLQGGYTF. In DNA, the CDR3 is TGTGCCAGCGGTTTACTACAGGGAGGCTACACCTTC.

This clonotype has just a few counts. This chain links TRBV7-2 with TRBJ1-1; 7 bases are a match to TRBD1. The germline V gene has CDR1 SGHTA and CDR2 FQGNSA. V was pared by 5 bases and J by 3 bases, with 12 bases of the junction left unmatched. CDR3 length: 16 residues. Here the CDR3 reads CASSLRQGTLYTEAFF. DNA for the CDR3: TGTGCCAGCAGCCTTAGACAGGGTACTCTTTACACTGAAGCTTTCTTT.

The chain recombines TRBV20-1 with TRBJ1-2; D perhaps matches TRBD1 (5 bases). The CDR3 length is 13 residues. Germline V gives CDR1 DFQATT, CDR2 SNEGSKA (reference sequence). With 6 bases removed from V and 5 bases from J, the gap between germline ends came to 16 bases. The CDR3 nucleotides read TGCAGTGCAACTGGCTGGGGGGATTATGGCTACACCTTC. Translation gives CSATGWGDYGYTF.

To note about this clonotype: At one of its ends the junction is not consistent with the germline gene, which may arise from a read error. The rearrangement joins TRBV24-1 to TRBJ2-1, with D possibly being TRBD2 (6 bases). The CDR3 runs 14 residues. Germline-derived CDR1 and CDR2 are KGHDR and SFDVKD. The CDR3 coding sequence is TGTGCCACCAGTAAGGGACTGGATAACAATGAGCAGTTCTTT. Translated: CATSKGLDNNEQFF.